Listed below are T cell receptor beta chains from one sample, sequenced in a study of cytomegalovirus exposure and HLA in healthy donors. Method: immunoSEQ multiplex PCR; TCRdb's copy keeps in-frame clones and lacks some. The repertoire consists of 150,000 to 200,000 clones, with roughly 83% occurring once and the leading ten covering 0.38%. The sequencing sample was made of PBMCs. All receptors come from a boy aged 2 to 10 in good health and CMV-seronegative. Both conserved end residues are trimmed from each CDR3. D genes are given only for firm matches.

13 | TRBD2 | TRBV5-1 | ASSLELAGADEQF
9 | - | TRBV28 | ASSLDNEQF
13 | - | TRBV5-1 | ASSLGVAALNEQF
12 | - | TRBV27 | ASSMSGSHYEQY
16 | TRBD2 | TRBV5-1 | ASSEYLAGPSSYNEQF
13 | TRBD2 | TRBV7-8 | ASSPSTGGRETQY
12 | - | TRBV4-1 | ASSQSRWGDEQY
15 | TRBD1 | TRBV6-1 | ASSARLRTGVGTEAF
12 | - | TRBV6-6 | ASSLARSYNEQF
16 | TRBD2 | TRBV7-9 | ASSLLTSGSISYNEQF
12 | - | TRBV27 | ASSLEGVPTEAF
9 | - | TRBV2 | ASSEGQGST
9 | - | TRBV14 | ASSQGVEQY
14 | TRBD2 | TRBV9 | ASSDLTSGPTDTQY
12 | - | TRBV10-3 | AISLGGNTGELF
12 | TRBD1 | TRBV6-1 | ASRAPGTGNEQY
13 | - | TRBV28 | ASTMWGRPNEKLF
13 | TRBD2 | TRBV9 | ASSVGLGDYNEQF
14 | TRBD1 | TRBV14 | ASGQGSGVSTDTQY
13 | - | TRBV5-4 | ASSFSRELGDTQY
16 | - | TRBV4-1 | ASSQDGVAVSSYNEQF
12 | - | TRBV10-1 | ASSDRDLAYEQY
13 | - | TRBV2 | ASSEVVQLAYEQY
11 | - | TRBV10-3 | AISPDGDYEQY
14 | - | TRBV5-1 | ASSFDQGMAKTEAF
13 | TRBD1 | TRBV19 | ASRKGQTSNQPQH
12 | - | TRBV19 | ASSARSGPYEQY
12 | TRBD2 | TRBV6-6 | ASTEGGRPHEQY
15 | TRBD1 | TRBV11-2 | ASSLGAGTARRQPQH